What follows describes a single T cell receptor beta chain. As yet, its antigen is unknown. CDR3 length: 17 amino acids. The V gene's germline CDR1 is DFQATT and CDR2 SNEGSKA (reference sequence). This entry comes from a study of CXCR3-negative and CXCR3-positive naive CD8 T cells. Study overall: Summed over all libraries, TRB reads came to about 140 million, with about 1.5 +/- 0.3 million per library. General study findings and limits: Diversity in memory CD8+ cells fell much lower than the comparably high levels seen in both naive subsets. Most assays were run on fresh PBMCs (CXCR3 expression partially decreased after cryopreservation). CXCR3-positive naive cells had more hydrophobic TRB CDR3s than CXCR3-negative naive cells.

The study made its TRB cDNA libraries by 5' RACE, adding UMI labels. Using the 5' RACE reads, TCRdb records one entry per CDR3 protein without DNA. The specimen's table records around 120,000 distinct CDR3 sequences. The sequencing sample was made of naive CXCR3+ CD8+ T cells from blood. The subset: CD45RO-CCR7+CD27+CD95- naive CD8+ T cells expressing CXCR3 (TNR3+). This receptor was identified in a human donor in good health. Some clones in this sample may be carry-over from other donors' samples. The J gene is TRBJ2-1, the V gene TRBV20-1; lacking DNA, the TRBD2 call made by TCRdb goes unchecked. This CDR3 is CSARGTSGRAFYNEQFF.